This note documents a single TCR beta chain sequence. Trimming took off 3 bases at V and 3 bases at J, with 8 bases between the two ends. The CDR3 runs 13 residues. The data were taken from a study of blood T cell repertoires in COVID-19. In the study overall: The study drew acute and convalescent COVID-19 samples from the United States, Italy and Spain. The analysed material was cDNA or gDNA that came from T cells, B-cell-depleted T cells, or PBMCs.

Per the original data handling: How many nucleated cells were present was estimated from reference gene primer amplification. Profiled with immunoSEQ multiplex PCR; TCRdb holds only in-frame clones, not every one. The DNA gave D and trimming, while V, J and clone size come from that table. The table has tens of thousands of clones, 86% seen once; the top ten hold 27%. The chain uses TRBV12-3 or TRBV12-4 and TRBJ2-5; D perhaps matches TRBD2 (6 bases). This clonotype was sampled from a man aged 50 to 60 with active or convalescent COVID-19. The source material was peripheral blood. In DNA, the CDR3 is TGTGCCAGCAGTTTTGGAGGGGAAGAGACCCAGTACTTC. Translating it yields CASSFGGEETQYF.